The source of this TCR beta chain is a study of T cells in Graves' hyperthyroidism and ophthalmopathy. This clonotype was picked up many times. Germline assignment: CDR1 MNHEY and CDR2 SVGEGT. The germline V and J ends were trimmed by 2 bases and 3 bases, with 8 bases remaining between them. This CDR3 is built from 13 residues. Blood was obtained at the first hyperthyroidism diagnosis, which preceded any ophthalmopathy symptoms. Amplification of TCR beta CDR3 regions used RNA as the template. The HTBI primer set was used in a first-round RT-PCR of the TCR CDR3. TCRdb re-called the multiplex PCR reads with MiXCR, one entry per CDR3 protein. The table has fewer than 450,000 distinct CDR3 sequences, 17% seen once.

Sequencing input: blood. The rearrangement joins TRBV6-2 or TRBV6-3 to TRBJ2-7; unclear D gene. This clonotype was sampled from a woman under 40 with Graves' hyperthyroidism that later progressed to Graves' ophthalmopathy. The CDR3 is CASSYLEIYEQYF. CDR3 DNA sequence: TGTGCCAGCAGTTACCTAGAAATCTACGAGCAGTACTTC.